The rows below give T cell receptor beta chains drawn from one sample of a study of blood T cell repertoires in COVID-19. Produced via immunoSEQ multiplex PCR; TCRdb's table is partial and in-frame only. This sample has about 190,000 clones, with more than 60% found just once. Source material: peripheral blood. All receptors come from a woman aged 50 to 65 with acute or convalescent COVID-19. The CDR3 runs from the conserved cysteine through the conserved F or W.

TRBJ2-1 | TRBV5-1 | CASSLEGVRSYNEQFF
TRBJ1-4 | TRBV5-1 | CASSLADRVDEKLFF
TRBJ1-2 | TRBV19 | CASSLRDRDNYGYTF
TRBJ1-2 | TRBV19 | CASSIGGRGNYGYTF
TRBJ1-2 | TRBV5-4 | CASSSGGSLAYGYTF
TRBJ1-2 | TRBV6-6 | CASSYRNSGLNYGYTF
TRBJ1-5 | TRBV13 | CASSFSGNQPQHF
TRBJ1-2 | TRBV5-1 | CASSDQGLGYGYTF
TRBJ2-4 | TRBV28 | CASSFGGQTIQYF
TRBJ1-2 | TRBV11-2 | CASSFSGDRLGIFF
TRBJ1-2 | TRBV18 | CASSPTGQPNYGYTF
TRBJ2-2 | TRBV10-1 | CASSGGAGINTGELFF
TRBJ2-1 | TRBV14 | CASSPSRYRGNEQFF
TRBJ1-6 | TRBV13 | CASSRTGDRGSPLHF
TRBJ2-1 | TRBV6-5 | CASSYHPSSYNEQFF
TRBJ1-2 | TRBV3-1/TRBV3-2 | CASRSSLYGYTF
TRBJ2-2 | TRBV24-1 | CATRLSANTGELFF
TRBJ2-7 | TRBV10-1 | CASSDPGGRTDEQYF
TRBJ2-7 | TRBV4-1 | CASSQVGGGSDEQYF
TRBJ1-4 | TRBV27 | CASRPWGQGNEKLFF
TRBJ1-2 | TRBV12-3/TRBV12-4 | CASTQTTGKYTF
TRBJ1-2 | TRBV27 | CASGMDRAYGYTF
TRBJ2-4 | TRBV14 | CASSQASGSRNIQYF
TRBJ2-7 | TRBV27 | CASSSGQGAGEQYF
TRBJ1-3 | TRBV19 | CASRTDRGQNTIYF
TRBJ2-1 | TRBV18 | CASSPDRSNEQFF
TRBJ2-1 | TRBV6-5 | CASSYPGQGSNEQFF
TRBJ2-2 | TRBV19 | CASSIISGVNTGELFF
TRBJ2-2 | TRBV19 | CASSTWTGTSGELFF
TRBJ2-6 | TRBV21-1 | CASSKELSQGNLLGANVLTF
TRBJ1-5 | TRBV19 | CASSPRGSNQPQHF
TRBJ1-2 | TRBV21-1 | CASSPRDREDDGYTF
TRBJ2-3 | TRBV29-1 | CSLNLPDTQYF
TRBJ1-3 | TRBV7-8 | CASSVTSWPAGNTIYF
TRBJ2-1 | TRBV10-3 | CAIKGTSANNEQFF
TRBJ2-7 | TRBV28 | CASRSSYEQYF
TRBJ1-2 | TRBV6-1 | CASSDRDRVPNYGYTF
TRBJ1-2 | TRBV11-2 | CASSLARSDIYGYTF
TRBJ2-7 | TRBV30 | CAWNPAGAYEQYF
TRBJ2-3 | TRBV7-9 | CASSLGDRDTDTQYF
TRBJ1-2 | TRBV7-9 | CASSSEDYGYTF
TRBJ2-7 | TRBV6-5 | CASSLSGTGTYEQYF
TRBJ2-1 | TRBV10-3 | CAISGRKDNEQFF
TRBJ1-6 | TRBV11-2 | CASSSQPGTGGLRTLHF
TRBJ1-1 | TRBV18 | CASSPPKGMNTEAFF
TRBJ2-7 | TRBV6-2/TRBV6-3 | CASSYVRREGAISYEQYF
TRBJ2-1 | TRBV30 | CAWRIAGGPGEQFF
TRBJ1-1 | TRBV27 | CASSPQERRTEAFF
TRBJ1-2 | TRBV5-5 | CASSTTGPETF
TRBJ1-3 | TRBV18 | CASSPGSGSGNTIYF
TRBJ1-1 | TRBV19 | CASSFSTGNTEAFF
TRBJ1-2 | TRBV10-3 | CAIKELNYGYTF
TRBJ1-4 | TRBV5-1 | CASSLLATNEKLFF
TRBJ1-1 | TRBV5-5 | CASSLYGTASNTEAFF
TRBJ2-7 | TRBV20-1 | CSASYRGLGEQYF